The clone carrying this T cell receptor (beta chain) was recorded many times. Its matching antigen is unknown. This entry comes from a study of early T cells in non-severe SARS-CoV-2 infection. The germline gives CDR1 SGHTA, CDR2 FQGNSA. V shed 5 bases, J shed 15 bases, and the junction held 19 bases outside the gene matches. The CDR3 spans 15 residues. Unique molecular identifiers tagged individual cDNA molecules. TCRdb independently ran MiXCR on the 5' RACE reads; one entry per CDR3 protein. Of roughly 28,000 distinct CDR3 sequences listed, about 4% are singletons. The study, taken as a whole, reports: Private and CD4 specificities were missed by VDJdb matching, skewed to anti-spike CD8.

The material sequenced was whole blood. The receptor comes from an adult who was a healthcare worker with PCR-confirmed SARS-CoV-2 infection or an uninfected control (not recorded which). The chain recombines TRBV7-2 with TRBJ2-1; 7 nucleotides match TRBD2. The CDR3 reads CASSPGGTRTWSTFF. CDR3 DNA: TGTGCCAGCAGCCCCGGGGGGACCAGGACTTGGAGTACGTTCTTC.